These T cell receptor beta chains were read from a single sample in a study of T cells in Graves' hyperthyroidism and ophthalmopathy. TCRdb re-derived calls from the multiplex PCR reads in MiXCR, one entry per CDR3 protein. There are 600,000 to 750,000 distinct CDR3 sequences in the sample; roughly 17% occur only once, and less than 20% lies in the top ten. The specimen sequenced was blood. The receptors originated from a man aged 45 to 65 with Graves' hyperthyroidism. CDR3s include the opening cysteine and the closing phenylalanine or tryptophan. The D gene is left open where the match is weak. Expanded clones are given a class, and other clones once, few, many or no size at all.

NA	many	TRBV9	TRBJ2-7	CASSPHTGNYEQYF	TGTGCCAGCAGCCCCCACACTGGAAACTACGAGCAGTACTTC
NA	few	TRBV27	TRBJ1-1	CASSSPPLNTEAFF	TGTGCCAGCAGTTCGCCTCCACTGAACACTGAAGCTTTCTTT
NA	many	TRBV15	TRBJ2-1	CATSSRDRLKPYNEQFF	TGTGCCACCAGCAGTCGCGACAGGCTGAAACCTTACAATGAGCAGTTCTTC
TRBD2	many	TRBV6-1	TRBJ2-7	CASSWDYSYEQYF	TGTGCCAGCAGCTGGGACTACTCCTACGAGCAGTACTTC
TRBD1	many	TRBV28	TRBJ2-1	CASSSGQGNSYNEQFF	TGTGCCAGCAGTTCGGGACAGGGGAACTCCTACAATGAGCAGTTCTTC
NA	few	TRBV27	TRBJ1-5	CASSRRGNQPQHF	TGTGCCAGCTCTCGCCGGGGTAATCAGCCCCAGCATTTT
TRBD1	NA	TRBV10-3	TRBJ2-6	CAIRLEPGQGFYGANVLTF	TGTGCCATCAGACTAGAACCGGGACAGGGGTTCTACGGGGCCAACGTCCTGACTTTC
NA	many	TRBV19	TRBJ2-7	CASSIKADGGGRYEQYF	TGTGCCAGTAGTATAAAGGCGGATGGCGGCGGTCGCTACGAGCAGTACTTC
NA	few	TRBV20-1	TRBJ2-3	CSARVEGALDTQYF	TGCAGTGCTAGAGTAGAAGGGGCGTTAGATACGCAGTATTTT
NA	NA	TRBV20-1	TRBJ2-3	CSAREHTDTQYF	TGCAGTGCTAGAGAGCACACAGATACGCAGTATTTT
NA	many	TRBV18	TRBJ2-4	CASSQRDKSKNIQYF	TGTGCCAGCTCCCAACGGGATAAATCAAAAAACATTCAGTACTTC
TRBD2	few	TRBV6-1	TRBJ2-3	CASSRRWKRESVHTDTQYF	TGTGCCAGCAGCCGTCGTTGGAAGCGGGAGAGCGTGCACACAGATACGCAGTATTTT
TRBD2	NA	TRBV13	TRBJ2-3	CASSLREGKNTDTQYF	TGTGCCAGCAGCTTACGGGAGGGGAAAAACACAGATACGCAGTATTTT
NA	NA	TRBV7-3	TRBJ1-1	CASSSNARNTEAFF	TGTGCCAGCAGCTCCAACGCGAGGAACACTGAAGCTTTCTTT
NA	NA	TRBV27	TRBJ2-2	CASSITGHTGELFF	TGTGCCAGCAGTATAACAGGGCACACCGGGGAGCTGTTTTTT
NA	few	TRBV30	TRBJ1-2	CAWSVRGASYGYTF	TGTGCCTGGAGTGTACGGGGGGCATCTTATGGCTACACCTTC
NA	NA	TRBV6-1	TRBJ2-2	CASTQGGDTGELFF	TGTGCCAGCACCCAAGGAGGAGACACCGGGGAGCTGTTTTTT
TRBD1	many	TRBV7-2	TRBJ2-7	CASSIQGQSSYEQYF	TGTGCCAGCAGCATCCAGGGACAGAGCTCCTACGAGCAGTACTTC
NA	many	TRBV7-9	TRBJ2-5	CASSLLPGVRGETQYF	TGTGCCAGCAGCTTACTTCCGGGGGTCCGCGGAGAGACCCAGTACTTC
TRBD1	few	TRBV5-1	TRBJ1-1	CASSLALSTGSQEAFF	TGCGCCAGCAGCTTGGCCCTTTCGACAGGGAGCCAAGAAGCTTTCTTT
NA	many	TRBV2	TRBJ2-1	CASSDVWRDEQFF	TGTGCCAGCAGTGACGTGTGGAGGGACGAGCAGTTCTTC
TRBD2	many	TRBV2	TRBJ2-3	CASSQSGGPGDTQYF	TGTGCCAGCAGTCAGTCGGGAGGGCCGGGAGATACGCAGTATTTT
TRBD1	few	TRBV20-1	TRBJ2-7	CSASSDRGVHSYEQYF	TGCAGTGCTAGTTCAGACAGGGGCGTCCATTCCTACGAGCAGTACTTC
NA	NA	TRBV25-1	TRBJ1-1	CASSTRYAEAFF	TGTGCCAGCAGTACGAGGTACGCTGAAGCTTTCTTT
NA	once	TRBV7-8	TRBJ2-7	CASSLRAGPFSYEQYF	TGTGCCAGCAGCTTAAGAGCAGGGCCATTCTCCTACGAGCAGTACTTC
TRBD1	many	TRBV27	TRBJ2-7	CASSPGQGIHEQYF	TGTGCCAGCAGTCCGGGACAGGGCATCCACGAGCAGTACTTC
TRBD1	many	TRBV24-1	TRBJ1-2	CATSDAGTANYGYTF	TGTGCCACCAGTGATGCCGGGACAGCCAACTATGGCTACACCTTC
TRBD2	many	TRBV7-9	TRBJ2-1	CASSSTGTKLYNEQFF	TGTGCCAGCAGCTCTACCGGGACTAAACTATACAATGAGCAGTTCTTC
NA	many	TRBV2	TRBJ2-1	CASSVGPWGLNEQFF	TGTGCCAGCAGTGTGGGACCCTGGGGGCTTAATGAGCAGTTCTTC
NA	NA	TRBV5-6	TRBJ2-7	CASSLPGLFYEQYF	TGTGCCAGCAGCTTGCCGGGACTTTTCTACGAGCAGTACTTC
TRBD1	many	TRBV24-1	TRBJ2-5	CATSGDRVVGETQYF	TGTGCCACCAGCGGGGACAGGGTTGTTGGGGAGACCCAGTACTTC
TRBD2	NA	TRBV7-2	TRBJ2-4	CASSRSGGGRSVNIQYF	TGTGCCAGCAGCCGTTCCGGCGGGGGTCGCTCGGTAAACATTCAGTACTTC
NA	many	TRBV2	TRBJ1-1	CASGGRNTEAFF	TGTGCCAGTGGAGGACGGAACACTGAAGCTTTCTTT